This T cell receptor beta chain was sequenced in a study of shared clonotypes between healthy human individuals. Sequencing was performed with immunoSEQ multiplex PCR; in TCRdb, only in-frame clones are kept and a portion is missing. The table lists approximately 720,000 clones, approximately 79% of them singletons, with about 1.7% in the top ten. Looked up from germline, CDR1 is SGHNT and CDR2 is YYREEE (reference sequence). J was trimmed by 2 bases and V by 4 bases; bases with no gene match: 12. CDR3 size: 17 residues. The source is a young woman in good health. The sequenced sample consisted of memory CD4+ T cells sorted from blood. Indicated subset: CD45RA-negative fraction. The gene calls are TRBV5-4 and TRBJ2-3; 8 bases match TRBD2. CDR3 loop: CASSLGAGTRNTDTQYF. The CDR3 region has the DNA TGTGCCAGCAGCCTGGGAGCCGGGACTAGAAACACAGATACGCAGTATTTT.